This T cell receptor (beta chain) is from a study of blood T cell dynamics during melanoma immunotherapy. The repertoire was sequenced with immunoSEQ multiplex PCR; TCRdb's copy has only in-frame clones and lacks some. The sample lists about 19,000 clones, about 90% occurring once. V was cut by 0 bases and J by 4 bases, with 10 bases left in between. This CDR3 comprises 14 residues. CDR1 is SQVTM and CDR2 is ANQGSEA in the germline V gene. Time point denoted: week 3, after first cycle of checkpoint inhibitor. The chain couples TRBV29-1 to TRBJ2-1, with D maybe TRBD2 (5 bases). The receptor was derived from a human donor with melanoma. The sequencing here drew on blood, taken from a patient treated with checkpoint blockade. The CDR3 spells CSVEDWSGYNEQFF. The DNA for the CDR3 is TGCAGCGTTGAAGATTGGTCGGGATACAATGAGCAGTTCTTC.